This T cell receptor beta chain was found in a study of early T cells in non-severe SARS-CoV-2 infection. Study as a whole: With bulk RNA from unsorted whole blood as input, sequencing yielded unpaired chains. Whole-study results and caveats: VDJdb matching skewed toward anti-spike CD8 responses, missing private and CD4 specificities.

With respect to this clonotype: Its target is not known.

TCRdb passed the 5' RACE reads through MiXCR, listing each CDR3 protein once. The table has about 48,000 distinct CDR3 sequences, about 7.8% seen once. This TCR derives from an adult who was a healthcare worker with PCR-confirmed SARS-CoV-2 infection or an uninfected control (not recorded which). Sequenced sample: whole blood.

CDR3: CSASTGGYGYTF. In DNA, the CDR3 is TGCAGTGCCTCGACAGGGGGCTATGGCTACACCTTC. The chain combines TRBV20-1 with TRBJ1-2; 9 positions agree with TRBD1. The CDR3 runs to 12 residues. Per the germline V gene, CDR1 is DFQATT and CDR2 is SNEGSKA (reference sequence). Unmatched junction bases numbered 3, after V lost 6 bases and J lost 4 bases.